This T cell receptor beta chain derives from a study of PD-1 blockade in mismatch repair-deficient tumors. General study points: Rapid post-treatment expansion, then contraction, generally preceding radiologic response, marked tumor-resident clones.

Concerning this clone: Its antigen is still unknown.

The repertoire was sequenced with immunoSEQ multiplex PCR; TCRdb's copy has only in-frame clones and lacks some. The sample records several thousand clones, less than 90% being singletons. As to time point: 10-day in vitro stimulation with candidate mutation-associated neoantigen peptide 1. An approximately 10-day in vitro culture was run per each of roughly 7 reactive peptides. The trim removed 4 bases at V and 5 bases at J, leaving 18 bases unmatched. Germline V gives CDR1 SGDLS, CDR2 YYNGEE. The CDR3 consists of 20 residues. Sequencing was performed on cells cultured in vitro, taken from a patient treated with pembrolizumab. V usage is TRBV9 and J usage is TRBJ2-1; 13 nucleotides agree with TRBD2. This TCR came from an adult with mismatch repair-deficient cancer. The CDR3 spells CASSQTGRPGTSGEDNEQFF. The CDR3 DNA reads TGTGCCAGCAGCCAGACAGGTAGGCCCGGGACTAGCGGGGAAGACAATGAGCAGTTCTTC.